This TCR beta chain was captured in a study of STAT5B mutations in CD4+ large granular lymphocyte leukemia. Sequenced by immunoSEQ multiplex PCR; TCRdb stores in-frame clones only, minus some. The sample has 30,000 or so clones, more than 60% seen once. The V gene's germline CDR1 is SGHAT and CDR2 FQNNGV. The CDR3 consists of 15 residues. Material: CD4+ T cells from blood buffy coats. The TCR was taken from a human donor in good health. This rearrangement joins TRBV11-2 to TRBJ2-5, with D possibly TRBD2 on 5 matching bases. The closer fit of TRBJ2-7 to the DNA end suggests the J call may be wrong. The CDR3 bases are TGTGCCAGCAGCTTAGCCACTAGTAAAACCTACGAGCAGTACTTC. It encodes CASSLATSKTYEQYF.